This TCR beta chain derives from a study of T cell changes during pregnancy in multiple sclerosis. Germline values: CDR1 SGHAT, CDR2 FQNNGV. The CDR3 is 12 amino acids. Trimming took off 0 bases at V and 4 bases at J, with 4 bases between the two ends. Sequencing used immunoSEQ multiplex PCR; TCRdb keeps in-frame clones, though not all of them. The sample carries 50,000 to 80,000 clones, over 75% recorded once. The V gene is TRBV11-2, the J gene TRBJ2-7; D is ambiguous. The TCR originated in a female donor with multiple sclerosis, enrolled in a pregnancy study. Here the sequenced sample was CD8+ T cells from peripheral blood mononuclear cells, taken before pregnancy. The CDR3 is CASSLDRYEQYF. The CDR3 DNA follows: TGTGCCAGCAGCTTAGATCGGTACGAGCAGTACTTC.